This TCR beta chain was recovered during a study of identical twins (dated by TCRdb to 2015 to 2016). Regarding the complete study: To test whether fetal clonotypes persist, this study deep-sequenced TCR alpha and beta repertoires from monozygotic twins, from unrelated adults of various ages, and from cord blood. Replicate twin experiments were performed at different times using different library preparation protocols to rule out contamination.

All donors were healthy Caucasians. Miltenyi CD45RO+ enrichment and human naive T-cell isolation kits were used to isolate memory (CD45RO+) and naive T cells from PBMC. CDR1 and CDR2, looked up from the germline V gene, are SGDLS and YYNGEE. Reading from cysteine to phenylalanine, the CDR3 counts 15 amino acids. This entry keeps only the CDR3 DNA: 45 bases, framed from base 1. Unmatched junction bases come to 11, with V trimmed by 3 bases and J by 7 bases. Notes on this clonotype: Its target antigen remains unknown. One base away there is no much larger clone; base qualities are not given.

Overall study outcomes, separate from this receptor: Out-of-frame TCR alpha sequences shared between twins showed an excess of low generation-probability sequences compared with coincidental sharing between unrelated individuals. In beta out-of-frame sequences, excess twin sharing was weaker, because having fewer shared sequences lowered the signal-to-noise ratio. Fewer insertions were carried by abundant cord blood beta clonotypes; a weaker similar trend was observed in young adult naive repertoires, while no such trend was observed in memory repertoires. Recombination models systematically underestimated out-of-frame TCR alpha sharing in monozygotic twins but agreed with sharing between unrelated individuals. Because the same donors could not be followed over many years, conclusions were based on cross-sectional statistical analysis. Zero-insertion analyses could be partly confounded by invariant T cells such as MAIT and iNKT, though diverse VJ usage argued against such confounding for most clonotypes.

The receptor library was made with 5' RACE. The run used an Illumina HiSeq 2000. Template switching added a universal primer binding site, and the final cDNA carried a unique molecular identifier that allowed TCR cDNA molecules to be counted accurately. Specific primers in the conserved constant-segment region were used to synthesize first-strand cDNA for the TCR alpha and beta chains. Each cDNA library was double barcoded, with a SMART-Mk sample barcode plus Illumina barcodes, to control for contamination. Two successive PCR steps introduced TruSeq adapter sequences along with Illumina sample barcodes. TCR alpha and beta cDNA libraries were sequenced on the Illumina HiSeq platform with custom primers. As for the original processing: MiGEC processed the raw reads to extract unique molecular identifiers, while MiXCR was used to determine the CDR3 positions. Recombination models were inferred per individual with the repgenHMM and IGoR tools using an EM algorithm. The analysis of shared clonotypes was done with the tcR package in R, with sharing normalized by the product of cloneset sizes. To study raw recombination free of thymic and clonal selection effects, out-of-frame nonproductive sequences were analyzed. TCRdb passed the public sequencing reads through fastp at Q25 and MiXCR, retaining productive beta sequences. Every entry covers one CDR3 protein and lists the most common genes and DNA from its rows. Clone size and V and J calls follow TCRdb, not the original study. This sample lists approximately 240,000 distinct CDR3 sequences; over 12% were detected once. The ten top clones hold about 9% of the sample.

Sequences were obtained from memory (CD45RO+) T cells sorted from blood. In the paper's terms, the cell subset or site label means: CD45RO+ enriched T cells. The receptor was derived from a woman aged 18-30 years in good health. The rearrangement combines TRBV9 with TRBJ2-3, and TRBD1 matches 7 of the central bases. The DNA sequence is as follows: TGTGCCAGCAGCGACGAGCGAGGGGACAGATATACGCAGTATTTT. Its protein reads: CASSDERGDRYTQYF.